Listed here is a single T cell receptor (beta chain). The V gene's germline CDR1 is SGDLS and CDR2 YYNGEE. Trimming left V 0 bases short and J 4 bases short, with 10 bases between. There are 15 residues in the CDR3. Membership in each cohort depended on participant-reported clinical history. This sample was taken from a study of blood T cell repertoires in COVID-19. About the study: Sites across the United States, Italy and Spain contributed samples from acute and convalescent COVID-19. T cells, B-cell-depleted T cells, or PBMCs provided the cDNA or gDNA that served as material.

Per the original methods: Amplifying reference gene primers gave estimates of nucleated cell counts. Produced via immunoSEQ multiplex PCR; TCRdb's table is partial and in-frame only. V, J and clone size are those of that table, while D and trimming were read from the DNA. This table has roughly 200,000 clones, approximately 85% appearing once. The genes are TRBV9 and TRBJ1-4; no clear D. This clonotype was obtained from a man between 40 and 49 years old with acute COVID-19. Input material: PBMCs or T cells enriched from blood (not recorded which). The CDR3 region is CASSVGNSHNEKLFF. The CDR3 DNA reads TGTGCCAGCAGCGTAGGAAACAGTCATAATGAAAAACTGTTTTTT.